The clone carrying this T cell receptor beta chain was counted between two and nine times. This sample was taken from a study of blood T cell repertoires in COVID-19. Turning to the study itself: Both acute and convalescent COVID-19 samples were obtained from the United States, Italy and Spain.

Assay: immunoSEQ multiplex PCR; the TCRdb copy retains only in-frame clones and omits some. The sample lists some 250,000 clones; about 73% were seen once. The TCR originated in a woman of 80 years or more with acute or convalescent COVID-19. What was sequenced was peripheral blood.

The CDR3 sequence is CASSVLGQGAEKLFF. The CDR3, as DNA: TGTGCCAGCAGCGTCCTGGGACAGGGGGCTGAAAAACTGTTTTTT. The V call is TRBV7-2, the J call TRBJ1-4; 12 positions match TRBD1. CDR3 size: 15 residues. Germline lookup yields CDR1 SGHTA and CDR2 FQGNSA. The ends lost 5 bases at V and 7 bases at J; junction bases unmatched: 5.